The 10 T cell receptor beta chains below were found in one sample sequenced in a study of CXCR3-negative and CXCR3-positive naive CD8 T cells. What these receptors recognize is not known. cDNA libraries for TRB were generated by 5' RACE incorporating UMI labels. TCRdb re-analyzed the 5' RACE reads; it lists each CDR3 protein once, without DNA. The sample totals 130,000 or so distinct CDR3 sequences. Findings of the study overall: CXCR3-positive naive cells had TRB CDR3s that were more hydrophobic than CXCR3-negative naive cells had.

Sequenced material: naive CXCR3+ CD8+ T cells from blood. Documented subset: CD45RO-CCR7+CD27+CD95- naive CD8+ T cells expressing CXCR3 (TNR3+). The receptors come from a human donor in good health. Some clones in this sample may be carry-over from other donors' samples.

The chain couples TRBV29-1 to TRBJ2-1; the D gene TCRdb calls, TRBD2, cannot be checked with no DNA. There are 13 residues in the CDR3. Germline loops: CDR1 SQVTM, CDR2 ANQGSEA. This CDR3 reads CSVEGGLAGEQFF.

The chain links TRBV4-1 to TRBJ2-7; the TCRdb D gene call, TRBD1, has no DNA to confirm it. CDR1 is MGHRA and CDR2 is YSYEKL in the germline V gene. The CDR3 is 13 amino acids. CDR3: CASSHIQGNEQYF.

This chain connects TRBV29-1 to TRBJ2-7. The V gene's germline CDR1 is SQVTM and CDR2 ANQGSEA. This CDR3 comprises 13 residues. CDR3 sequence reads: CSVITSDSYEQYF.

The V call is TRBV20-1, the J call TRBJ2-1; TCRdb's D call of TRBD2 is untestable without DNA. Germline lookup yields CDR1 DFQATT and CDR2 SNEGSKA (reference sequence). CDR3 length: 15 residues. The CDR3 is CSATLAGGPYNEQFF.

This chain joins TRBV7-9 and TRBJ2-1; the D call of TRBD2 rests on TCRdb alone, since no DNA is present to check it. The CDR3 has 17 residues. Germline values: CDR1 SEHNR, CDR2 FQNEAQ (reference sequence). The CDR3 here is CASSLALAGGLDNEQFF.

The rearrangement uses TRBV6-6 and TRBJ1-5. There are 12 residues in the CDR3. From germline, CDR1 is MNHNY and CDR2 SVGAGI (reference sequence). The CDR3 sequence: CASSYGGGPQHF.

The genes are TRBV5-1 and TRBJ2-7. CDR1 SGHRS and CDR2 YFSETQ come from the germline V gene. The CDR3 spans 13 residues. The CDR3 loop reads CASSLGAGYEQYF.

This chain links TRBV6-6 with TRBJ2-1; TCRdb's assignment of TRBD2 cannot be checked, as there is no DNA. Germline lookup yields CDR1 MNHNY and CDR2 SVGAGI (reference sequence). The CDR3 covers 17 residues. This CDR3 reads CASSSSERGSSYNEQFF.

V usage is TRBV5-1 and J usage is TRBJ2-1; there is no DNA to check the TCRdb D call of TRBD1. The V gene's germline CDR1 is SGHRS and CDR2 YFSETQ. The CDR3 consists of 15 residues. The CDR3 here is CASIRTRTENNEQFF.

This chain connects TRBV19 to TRBJ2-7; TCRdb picks TRBD2, but there is no DNA to check that call. In germline, CDR1 is LNHDA, CDR2 SQIVND (reference sequence). This CDR3 spans 16 amino acids. CDR3 loop: CASSISADLDTYEQYF.